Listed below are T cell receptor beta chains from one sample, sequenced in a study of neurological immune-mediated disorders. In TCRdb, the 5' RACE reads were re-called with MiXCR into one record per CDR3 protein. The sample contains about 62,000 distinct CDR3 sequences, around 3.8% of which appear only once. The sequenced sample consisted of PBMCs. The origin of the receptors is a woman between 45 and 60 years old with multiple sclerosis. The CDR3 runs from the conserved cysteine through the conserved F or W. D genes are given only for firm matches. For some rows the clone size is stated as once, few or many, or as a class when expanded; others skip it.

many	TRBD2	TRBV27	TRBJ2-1	CASSKGRAGNEQFF	TGTGCCAGCAGCAAGGGGAGGGCAGGGAATGAGCAGTTCTTC
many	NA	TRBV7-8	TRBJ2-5	CASSLLGGETQYF	TGTGCCAGCAGCTTACTTGGTGGCGAGACCCAGTACTTC
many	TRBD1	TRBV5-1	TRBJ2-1	CASSMGQGGRDNEQFF	TGCGCCAGCAGTATGGGACAGGGAGGACGAGACAATGAGCAGTTCTTC
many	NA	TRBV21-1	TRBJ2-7	CASSKAGSGTNRYEQYF	TGTGCCAGCAGCAAAGCCGGTTCCGGGACAAATAGGTACGAGCAGTACTTC
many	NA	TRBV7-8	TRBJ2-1	CASSLSSSSYNEQFF	TGTGCCAGCAGCTTATCGTCTAGCTCCTACAATGAGCAGTTCTTC
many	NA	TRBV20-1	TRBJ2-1	CSARLLGSYNEQFF	TGCAGTGCTAGACTTTTGGGCTCCTACAATGAGCAGTTCTTC
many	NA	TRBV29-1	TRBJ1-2	CSVVSGLGYGYTF	TGCAGCGTTGTCTCAGGCCTCGGCTATGGCTACACCTTC
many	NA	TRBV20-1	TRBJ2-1	CSATRRSYNEQFF	TGCAGTGCTACACGGCGCTCCTACAATGAGCAGTTCTTC
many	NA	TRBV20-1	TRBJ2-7	CSARLAGFYEQYF	TGCAGTGCTAGGCTCGCGGGGTTCTACGAGCAGTACTTC
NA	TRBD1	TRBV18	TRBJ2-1	CASSPGQGNHNEQFF	TGTGCCAGCTCGCCGGGACAGGGGAATCACAATGAGCAGTTCTTC
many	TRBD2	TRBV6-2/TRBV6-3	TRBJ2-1	CASSQQTSGRGMKQFF	TGTGCCAGCAGTCAACAGACTAGCGGGAGGGGAATGAAGCAGTTCTTC
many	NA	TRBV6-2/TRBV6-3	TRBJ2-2	CASRYVQEGGELFF	TGTGCCAGCAGATACGTCCAGGAAGGCGGGGAGCTGTTTTTT
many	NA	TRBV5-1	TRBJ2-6	CASSTPSSSGANVLTF	TGCGCCAGCAGCACCCCTTCTAGCTCTGGGGCCAACGTCCTGACTTTC
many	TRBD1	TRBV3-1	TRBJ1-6	CASRKQGGNSPLNF	TGTGCCAGCAGGAAACAGGGGGGCAATTCACCCCTCAACTTT
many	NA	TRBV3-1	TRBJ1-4	CASSYAKSSNEKLFF	TGTGCCAGCAGCTACGCCAAGTCCTCTAATGAAAAACTGTTTTTT
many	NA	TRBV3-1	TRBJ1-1	CASSHLKNTEAFF	TGTGCCAGCAGCCATTTAAAGAACACTGAAGCTTTCTTT
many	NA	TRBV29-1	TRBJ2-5	CSVEDIGETQYF	TGCAGCGTTGAGGACATCGGAGAGACCCAGTACTTC
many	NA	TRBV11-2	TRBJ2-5	CASSLRGTLQETQYF	TGTGCCAGCAGCCTAAGGGGAACCCTCCAAGAGACCCAGTACTTC
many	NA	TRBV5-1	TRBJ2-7	CASSLEGSQREQYF	TGCGCCAGCAGCTTGGAGGGGTCTCAGCGCGAGCAGTACTTC
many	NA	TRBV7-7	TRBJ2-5	CASSPTHQETQYF	TGTGCTAGCAGCCCAACGCACCAAGAGACCCAGTACTTC
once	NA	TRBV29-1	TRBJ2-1	CSVSRTYNEQFF	TGCAGCGTTTCCAGAACCTACAATGAGCAGTTCTTC
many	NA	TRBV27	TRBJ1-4	CASSPRDPSVEKLFF	TGTGCCAGCAGCCCCCGGGACCCGTCTGTTGAAAAACTGTTTTTT
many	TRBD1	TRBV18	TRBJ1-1	CASSSGQGAEAFF	TGTGCCAGCTCATCGGGACAGGGGGCTGAAGCTTTCTTT
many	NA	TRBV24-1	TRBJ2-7	CATSDPTRGEPYEQYF	TGTGCCACCAGTGATCCAACCAGAGGGGAACCCTACGAGCAGTACTTC
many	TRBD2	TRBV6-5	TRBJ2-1	CASRLSGRTYNEQFF	TGTGCCAGCAGACTTAGCGGGAGGACGTACAATGAGCAGTTCTTC
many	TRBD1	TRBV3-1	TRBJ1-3	CASSQVPLGTGPGNTIYF	TGTGCCAGCAGCCAAGTCCCCCTTGGGACAGGGCCTGGAAACACCATATATTTT
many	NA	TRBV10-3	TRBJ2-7	CAISESGVFHGATGLEQYF	TGTGCCATCAGTGAGTCTGGCGTCTTTCACGGGGCGACGGGGTTGGAGCAGTACTTC
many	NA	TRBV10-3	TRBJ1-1	CAISEGGRDTEAFF	TGTGCCATCAGTGAAGGGGGACGGGACACTGAAGCTTTCTTT